This T cell receptor beta chain was captured by sequencing in a study of blood T cells in healthy people across ages. The CDR3 runs 15 residues. Trimming removed 5 bases at V and 1 base at J, with 15 bases between. Alongside a J-beta primer mix, a sample-barcoded 5' primer served in a second PCR lasting roughly 6 to 12 cycles. TCRdb passed the 5' RACE reads through MiXCR, listing each CDR3 protein once. The sample holds approximately 940,000 distinct CDR3 sequences, around 48% seen once. Every sample gave at least 6 micrograms of total RNA when it was extracted. This clonotype was seen more than once but under ten times.

V is TRBV12-3 or TRBV12-4 and J is TRBJ2-7; D is tentatively TRBD1 or TRBD2 (6 bases each). The sample was blood. This TCR came from a man aged 25-45 years in good health. The CDR3 sequence is CASSPTGTRSYEQYF. CDR3 DNA sequence: TGTGCCAGCAGTCCAACAGGGACTCGGTCCTACGAGCAGTACTTC.